This note documents a single T cell receptor beta chain sequence. The sample is drawn from a study of shared clonotypes between healthy human individuals. Researchers ran the assay at a deep level. Once extracted for a subset, genomic DNA was divided evenly among several immunoSEQ plates. Here immunoSEQ multiplex PCR was the method, and the copy in TCRdb shows in-frame clones only, minus some. The sample lists some 580,000 clones; 95% to 98% were seen once. Naive CD8 isolation took CD45RO-negative cells positively selected for CCR7 and excluded terminally differentiated effector memory CD45RA+ cells. Germline CDR1 SGHVS, CDR2 FQNEAQ. This CDR3 has 17 residues. Trimming cost V 5 bases and J 5 bases; bases outside gene matches: 9.

This chain connects TRBV7-8 to TRBJ2-1; 13 bases are a match to TRBD2. The source material was naive CD8+ T cells sorted from blood. The sequence was obtained from a young man in good health. The CDR3 DNA follows: TGTGCCAGCAGCCAACGGACTAGCGGGAGTTCCCACAATGAGCAGTTCTTC. This translates into CASSQRTSGSSHNEQFF.